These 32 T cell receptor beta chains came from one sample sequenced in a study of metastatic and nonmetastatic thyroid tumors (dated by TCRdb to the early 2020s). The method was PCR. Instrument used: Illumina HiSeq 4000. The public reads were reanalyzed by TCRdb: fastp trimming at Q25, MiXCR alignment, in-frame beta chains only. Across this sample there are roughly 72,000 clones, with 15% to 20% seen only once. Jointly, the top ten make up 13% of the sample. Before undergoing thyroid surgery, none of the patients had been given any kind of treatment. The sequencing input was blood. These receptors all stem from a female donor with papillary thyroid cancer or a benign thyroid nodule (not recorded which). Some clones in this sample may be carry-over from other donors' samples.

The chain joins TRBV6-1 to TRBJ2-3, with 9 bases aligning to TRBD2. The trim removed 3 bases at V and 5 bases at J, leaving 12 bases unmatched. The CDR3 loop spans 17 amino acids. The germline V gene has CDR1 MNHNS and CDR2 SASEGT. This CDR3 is CASSEGGVAGAEDTQYF. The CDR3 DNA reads TGTGCCAGCAGTGAGGGCGGGGTAGCGGGAGCCGAAGATACGCAGTATTTT.

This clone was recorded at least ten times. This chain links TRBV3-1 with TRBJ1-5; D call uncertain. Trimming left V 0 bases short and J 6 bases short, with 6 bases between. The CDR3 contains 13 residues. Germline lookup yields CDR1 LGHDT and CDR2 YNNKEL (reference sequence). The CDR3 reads CASSQEYGQPQHF. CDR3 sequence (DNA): TGTGCCAGCAGCCAAGAGTACGGTCAGCCCCAGCATTTT.

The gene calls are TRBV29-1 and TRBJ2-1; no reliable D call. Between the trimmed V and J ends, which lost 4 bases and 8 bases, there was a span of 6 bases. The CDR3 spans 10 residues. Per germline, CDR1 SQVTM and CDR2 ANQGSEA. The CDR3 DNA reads TGCAGCGTTGTGCAGCATGAGCAGTTCTTC. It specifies CSVVQHEQFF.

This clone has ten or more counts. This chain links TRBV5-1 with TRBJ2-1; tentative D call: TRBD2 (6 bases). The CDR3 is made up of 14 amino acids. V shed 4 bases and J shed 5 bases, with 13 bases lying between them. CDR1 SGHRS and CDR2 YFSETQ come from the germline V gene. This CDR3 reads CASSLGDSHNEQFF. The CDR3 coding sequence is TGCGCCAGCAGCCTGGGGGACTCGCACAATGAGCAGTTCTTC.

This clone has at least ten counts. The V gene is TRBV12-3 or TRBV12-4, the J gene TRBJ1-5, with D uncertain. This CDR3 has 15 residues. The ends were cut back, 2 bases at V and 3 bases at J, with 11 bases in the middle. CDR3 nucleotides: TGTGCCAGCAGTTTATTTTCCGGGAACAATCAGCCCCAGCATTTT. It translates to CASSLFSGNNQPQHF.

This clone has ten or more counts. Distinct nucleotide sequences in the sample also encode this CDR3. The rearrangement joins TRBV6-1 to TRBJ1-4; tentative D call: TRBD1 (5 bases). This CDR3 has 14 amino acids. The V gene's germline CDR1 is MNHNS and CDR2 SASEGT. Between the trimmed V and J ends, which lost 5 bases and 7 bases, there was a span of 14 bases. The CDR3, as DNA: TGTGCCAGCAGTCGACAGTACTTGGTTGAAAAACTGTTTTTT. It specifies CASSRQYLVEKLFF.

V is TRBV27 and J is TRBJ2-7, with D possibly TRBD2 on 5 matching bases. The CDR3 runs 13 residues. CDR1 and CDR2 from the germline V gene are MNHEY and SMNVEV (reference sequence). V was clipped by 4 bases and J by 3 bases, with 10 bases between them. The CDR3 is CASSSLGYYEQYF. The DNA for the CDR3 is TGTGCCAGCAGTTCACTAGGCTACTACGAGCAGTACTTC.

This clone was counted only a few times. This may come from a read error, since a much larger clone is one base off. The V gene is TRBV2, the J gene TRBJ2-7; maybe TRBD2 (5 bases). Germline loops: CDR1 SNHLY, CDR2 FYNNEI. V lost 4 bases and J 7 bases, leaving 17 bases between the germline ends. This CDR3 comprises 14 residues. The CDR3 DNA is TGTGCCAGCAGTGTACTAGTATCTTTGGGGGAGCAGTACTTC. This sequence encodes CASSVLVSLGEQYF.

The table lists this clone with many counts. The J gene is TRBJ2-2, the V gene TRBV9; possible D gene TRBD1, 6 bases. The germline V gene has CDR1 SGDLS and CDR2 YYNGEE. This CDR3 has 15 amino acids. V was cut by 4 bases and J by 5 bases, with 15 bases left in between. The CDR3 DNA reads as TGTGCCAGCAGCTTCGGGACAAGCAGTACCGGGGAGCTGTTTTTT. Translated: CASSFGTSSTGELFF.

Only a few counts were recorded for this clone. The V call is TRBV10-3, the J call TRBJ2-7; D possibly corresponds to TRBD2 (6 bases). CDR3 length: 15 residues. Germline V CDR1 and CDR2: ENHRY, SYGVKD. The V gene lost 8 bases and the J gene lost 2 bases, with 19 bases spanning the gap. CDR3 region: CAIRASAERTYEQYF. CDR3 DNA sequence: TGTGCCATCCGGGCTAGCGCCGAGAGGACCTACGAGCAGTACTTC.

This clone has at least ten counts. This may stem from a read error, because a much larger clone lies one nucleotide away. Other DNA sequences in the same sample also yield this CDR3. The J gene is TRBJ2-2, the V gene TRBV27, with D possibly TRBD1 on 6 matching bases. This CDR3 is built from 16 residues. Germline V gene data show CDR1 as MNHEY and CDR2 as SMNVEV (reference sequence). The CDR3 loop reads CASGQTIAGRDGELFF. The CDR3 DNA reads TGCGCCAGCGGACAGACCATAGCAGGTAGGGACGGGGAGCTGTTTTTT.

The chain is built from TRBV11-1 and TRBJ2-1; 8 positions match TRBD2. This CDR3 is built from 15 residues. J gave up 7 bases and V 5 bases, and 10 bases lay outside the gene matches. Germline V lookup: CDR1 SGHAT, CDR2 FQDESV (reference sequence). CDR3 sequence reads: CASSQAGEKRNEQFF. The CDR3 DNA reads TGTGCCAGCAGCCAAGCGGGGGAAAAGAGGAATGAGCAGTTCTTC.

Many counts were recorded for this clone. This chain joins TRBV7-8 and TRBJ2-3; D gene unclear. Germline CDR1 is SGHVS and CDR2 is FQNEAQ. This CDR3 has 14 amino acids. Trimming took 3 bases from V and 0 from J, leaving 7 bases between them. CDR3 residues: CASSFRASTDTQYF. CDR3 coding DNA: TGTGCCAGCAGCTTCCGCGCGAGCACAGATACGCAGTATTTT.

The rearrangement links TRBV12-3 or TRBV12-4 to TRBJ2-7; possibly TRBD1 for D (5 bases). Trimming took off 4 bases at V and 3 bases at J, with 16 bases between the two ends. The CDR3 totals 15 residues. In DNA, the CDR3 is TGTGCCAGCAGTTCCCAACAGGAATTCGGCTACGAGCAGTACTTC. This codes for CASSSQQEFGYEQYF.

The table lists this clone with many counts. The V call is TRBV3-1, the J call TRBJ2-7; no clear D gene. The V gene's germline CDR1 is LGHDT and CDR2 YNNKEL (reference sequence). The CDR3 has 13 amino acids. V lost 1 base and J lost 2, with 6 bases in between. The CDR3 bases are TGTGCCAGCAGCCAAGTAAACGCCTACGAGCAGTACTTC. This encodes CASSQVNAYEQYF.

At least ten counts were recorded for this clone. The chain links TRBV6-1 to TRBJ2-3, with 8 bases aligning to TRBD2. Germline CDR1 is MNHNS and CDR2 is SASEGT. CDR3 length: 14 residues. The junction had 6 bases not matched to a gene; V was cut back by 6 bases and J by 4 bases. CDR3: CASRSSGSSDTQYF. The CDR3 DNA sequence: TGTGCCAGCAGATCCAGCGGGAGTTCAGATACGCAGTATTTT.

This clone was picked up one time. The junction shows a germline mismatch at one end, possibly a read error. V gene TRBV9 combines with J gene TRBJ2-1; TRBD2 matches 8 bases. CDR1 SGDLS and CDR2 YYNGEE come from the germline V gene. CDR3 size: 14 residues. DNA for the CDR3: TGTGCCAGTGCGAAGCGGGAGTCCTACAGTGAGCAGTTCTTC. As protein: CASAKRESYSEQFF.

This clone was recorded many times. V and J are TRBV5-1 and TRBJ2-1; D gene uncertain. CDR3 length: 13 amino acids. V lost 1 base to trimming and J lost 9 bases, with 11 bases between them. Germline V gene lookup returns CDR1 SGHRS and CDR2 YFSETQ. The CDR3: CASSLLGVGEQFF. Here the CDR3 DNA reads TGCGCCAGCAGCTTGTTAGGAGTTGGTGAGCAGTTCTTC.

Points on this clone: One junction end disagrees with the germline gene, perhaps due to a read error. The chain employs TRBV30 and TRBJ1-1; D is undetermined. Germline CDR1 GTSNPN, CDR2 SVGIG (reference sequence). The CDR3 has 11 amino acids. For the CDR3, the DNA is TGTGCCTGGAACCTGAACACTGAGGCTTTCTTT. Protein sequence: CAWNLNTEAFF. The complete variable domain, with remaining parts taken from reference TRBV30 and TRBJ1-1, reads SQTIHQWPATLVQPVGSPLSLECTVEGTSNPNLYWYRQAAGRGLQLLFYSVGIGQISSEVPQNLSASRPQDRQFILSSKKLLLSDSGFYLCAWNLNTEAFFGQGTRLTVV.

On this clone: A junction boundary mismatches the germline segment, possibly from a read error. The CDR3 is CASLMGGTAELFF. CDR3 bases: TGTGCCAGCCTGATGGGGGGCACCGCGGAGCTTTTTTTT. V usage is TRBV2 and J usage is TRBJ2-2; the D gene could be TRBD1 or TRBD2 (6 bases each). The CDR3 extends over 13 amino acids. Germline loops: CDR1 SNHLY, CDR2 FYNNEI.

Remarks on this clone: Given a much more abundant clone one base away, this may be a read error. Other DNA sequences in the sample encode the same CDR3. As DNA, the CDR3 is TGCAGTGTTGAGCCCCGAGATACGCAGTATTTT. It yields the protein CSVEPRDTQYF. V and J are TRBV29-1 and TRBJ2-3; D is unresolved. The germline gives CDR1 SQVTM, CDR2 ANQGSEA. This CDR3 comprises 11 residues.

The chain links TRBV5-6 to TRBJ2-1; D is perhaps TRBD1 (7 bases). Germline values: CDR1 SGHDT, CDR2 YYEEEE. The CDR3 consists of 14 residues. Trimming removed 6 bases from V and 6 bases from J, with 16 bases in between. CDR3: CASTYDREANEQFF. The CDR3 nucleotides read TGTGCCAGCACCTACGACAGGGAGGCCAATGAGCAGTTCTTC.

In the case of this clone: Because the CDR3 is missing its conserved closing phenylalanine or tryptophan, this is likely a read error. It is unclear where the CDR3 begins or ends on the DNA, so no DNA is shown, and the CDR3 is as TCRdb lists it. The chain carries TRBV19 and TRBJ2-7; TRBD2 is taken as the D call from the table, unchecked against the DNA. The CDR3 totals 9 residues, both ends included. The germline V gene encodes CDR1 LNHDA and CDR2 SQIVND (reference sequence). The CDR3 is CASSAPLAG.

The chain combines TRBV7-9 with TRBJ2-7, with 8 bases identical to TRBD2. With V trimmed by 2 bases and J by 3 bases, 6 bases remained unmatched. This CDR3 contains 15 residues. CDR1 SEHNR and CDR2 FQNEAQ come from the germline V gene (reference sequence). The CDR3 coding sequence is TGTGCCAGCAGCTTACGGGCGGGAGGCAACTACGAGCAGTACTTC. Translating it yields CASSLRAGGNYEQYF.

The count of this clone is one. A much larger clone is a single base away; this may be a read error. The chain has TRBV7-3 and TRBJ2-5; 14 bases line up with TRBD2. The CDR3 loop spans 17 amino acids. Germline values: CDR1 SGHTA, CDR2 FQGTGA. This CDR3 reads CANSRGTSGSVQETQYF. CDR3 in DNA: TGTGCCAACAGCCGCGGGACTAGCGGGAGCGTTCAAGAGACCCAGTACTTC.

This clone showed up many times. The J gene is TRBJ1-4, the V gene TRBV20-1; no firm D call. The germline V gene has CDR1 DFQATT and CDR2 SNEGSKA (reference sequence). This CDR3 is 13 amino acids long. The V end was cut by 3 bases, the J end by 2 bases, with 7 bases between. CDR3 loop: CSARESTNEKLFF. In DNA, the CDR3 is TGCAGTGCTAGGGAGAGCACTAATGAAAAACTGTTTTTT.

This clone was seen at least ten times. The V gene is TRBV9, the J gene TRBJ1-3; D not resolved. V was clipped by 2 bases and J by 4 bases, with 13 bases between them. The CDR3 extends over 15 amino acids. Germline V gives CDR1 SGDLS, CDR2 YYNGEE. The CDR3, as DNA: TGTGCCAGCAGCGTTACAGCTACTTGGGGAAACACCATATATTTT. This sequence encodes CASSVTATWGNTIYF.

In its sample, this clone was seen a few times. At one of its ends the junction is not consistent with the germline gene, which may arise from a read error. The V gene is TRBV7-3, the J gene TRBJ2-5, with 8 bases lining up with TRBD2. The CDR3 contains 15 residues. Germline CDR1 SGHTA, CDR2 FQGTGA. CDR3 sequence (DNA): TGTGCCATCAGCTCCTGGAAGCGGGAGTGGGAGACCCAGTACTTC. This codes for CAISSWKREWETQYF.

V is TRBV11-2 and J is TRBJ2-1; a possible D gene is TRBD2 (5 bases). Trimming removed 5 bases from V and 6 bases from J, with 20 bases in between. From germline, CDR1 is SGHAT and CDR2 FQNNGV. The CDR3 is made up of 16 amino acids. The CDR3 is CASSKELEDWSNEQFF. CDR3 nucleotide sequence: TGTGCCAGCAGCAAAGAGCTAGAGGACTGGAGCAATGAGCAGTTCTTC.

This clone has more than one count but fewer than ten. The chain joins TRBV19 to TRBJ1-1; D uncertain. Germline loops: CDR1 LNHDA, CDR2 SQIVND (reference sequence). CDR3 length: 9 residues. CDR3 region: CVVGTEAFF. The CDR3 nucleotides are TGTGTCGTTGGCACTGAAGCTTTCTTT. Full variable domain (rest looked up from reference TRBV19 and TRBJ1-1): DGGITQSPKYLFRKEGQNVTLSCEQNLNHDAMYWYRQDPGQGLRLIYYSQIVNDFQKGDIAEGYSVSREKKESFPLTVTSAQKNPTAFYLCVVGTEAFFGQGTRLTVV.

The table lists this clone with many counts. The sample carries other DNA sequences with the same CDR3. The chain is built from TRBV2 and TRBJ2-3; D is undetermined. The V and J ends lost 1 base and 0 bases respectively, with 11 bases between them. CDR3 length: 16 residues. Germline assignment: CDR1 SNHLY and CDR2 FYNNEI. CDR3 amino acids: CASSEVTTLSTDTQYF. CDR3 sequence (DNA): TGTGCCAGCAGTGAAGTTACAACTTTAAGCACAGATACGCAGTATTTT.

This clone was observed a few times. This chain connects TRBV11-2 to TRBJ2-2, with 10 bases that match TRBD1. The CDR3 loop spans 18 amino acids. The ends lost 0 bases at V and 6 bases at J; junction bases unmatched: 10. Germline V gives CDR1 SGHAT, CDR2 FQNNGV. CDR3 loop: CASSLDRSTGGAPGELFF. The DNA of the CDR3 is TGTGCCAGCAGCTTAGATCGGTCGACAGGGGGCGCACCCGGGGAGCTGTTTTTT. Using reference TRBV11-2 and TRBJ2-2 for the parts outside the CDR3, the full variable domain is EAGVAQSPRYKIIEKRQSVAFWCNPISGHATLYWYQQILGQGPKLLIQFQNNGVVDDSQLPKDRFSAERLKGVDSTLKIQPAKLEDSAVYLCASSLDRSTGGAPGELFFGEGSRLTVL.